Only a few counts were recorded for the clone carrying this T cell receptor (beta chain). Its matching antigen is unknown. TCRdb reprocessed the 5' RACE reads via MiXCR and lists one record per CDR3 protein. Found here are about 320,000 distinct CDR3 sequences, around 11% of them singletons; the top ten hold about 3%. This sample was included in a study of T cells after yellow fever vaccination. Study conclusions and caveats: Contamination of FACS-sorted repertoires by abundant clonotypes from the bulk population could occur.

The sequenced sample was CD4+ T cells sorted from PBMCs, obtained 45 days after the yellow fever booster vaccination. This TCR came from a young man who received the YFV17D yellow fever vaccine.

The CDR3 DNA reads TGCAGCGGGGGGGAAGAGGATGGCTACACCTTC. Its protein is CSGGEEDGYTF. V and J are TRBV29-1 and TRBJ1-2, with TRBD1 as a possible D gene (5 bases). Per the germline V gene, CDR1 is SQVTM and CDR2 is ANQGSEA. Trimming took 7 bases from V and 6 from J, leaving 12 bases between them. The CDR3 runs to 11 residues.